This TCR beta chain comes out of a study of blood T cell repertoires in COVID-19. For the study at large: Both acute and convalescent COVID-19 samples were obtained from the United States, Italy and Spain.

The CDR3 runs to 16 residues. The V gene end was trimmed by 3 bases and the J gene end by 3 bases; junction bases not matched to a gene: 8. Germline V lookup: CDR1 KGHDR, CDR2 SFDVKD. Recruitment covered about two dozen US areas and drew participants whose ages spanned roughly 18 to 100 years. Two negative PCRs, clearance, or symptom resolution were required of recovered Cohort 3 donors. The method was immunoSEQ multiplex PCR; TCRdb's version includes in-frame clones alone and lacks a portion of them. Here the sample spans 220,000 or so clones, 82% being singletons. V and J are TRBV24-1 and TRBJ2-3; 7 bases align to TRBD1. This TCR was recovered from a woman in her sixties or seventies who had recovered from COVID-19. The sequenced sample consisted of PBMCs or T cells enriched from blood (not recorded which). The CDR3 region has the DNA TGTGCCACCAGTGATCCTCGACAGGGATGGACAGATACGCAGTATTTT. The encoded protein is CATSDPRQGWTDTQYF.